Shown below are 5 T cell receptor beta chains from a single sample sequenced in a study of Graves' ophthalmopathy and Graves' hyperthyroidism. Amplification of the TCR beta CDR3 regions used RNA transcripts (as template). HTBI-primed first-round RT-PCR preceded second-round multiplex PCR. A single record per CDR3 protein comes from TCRdb applying MiXCR to the multiplex PCR reads. This table has approximately 500,000 distinct CDR3 sequences, around an eighth appearing once. Sequenced: blood. Receptors were obtained from a woman aged 30 to 39 with Graves' ophthalmopathy.

This clonotype was detected ten times or more. J is TRBJ2-2 and V is TRBV28; a possible D gene is TRBD1 (7 bases). The CDR3 has 14 residues. Per the germline V gene, CDR1 is MDHEN and CDR2 is SYDVKM. V was shortened by 5 bases and J by 9 bases, with 16 bases between the two germline ends. The CDR3 DNA reads as TGTGCCAGCAGTGCGGGGTACAGGGGCTGGGAGCTGTTTTTT. Its protein is CASSAGYRGWELFF.

Ten or more counts support this clonotype. The chain uses TRBV28 and TRBJ1-2; the match to TRBD1 covers 10 bases. This CDR3 contains 15 residues. Germline loops: CDR1 MDHEN, CDR2 SYDVKM. Trimming at V came to 7 bases and at J to 2 bases, leaving 7 bases not matched to a gene. Here the CDR3 reads CASTSGGQGNYGYTF. In DNA form, the CDR3 reads TGTGCCAGCACCTCCGGGGGACAGGGGAACTATGGCTACACCTTC.

This clonotype came up many times. This sequence joins TRBV12-3 or TRBV12-4 and TRBJ1-2, with unresolved D. CDR3 length: 15 residues. The V and J ends lost 0 bases and 4 bases respectively, with 12 bases between them. The CDR3 reads CASSLAGQLGYGYTF. As DNA, the CDR3 is TGTGCCAGCAGTTTAGCGGGTCAGCTTGGCTATGGCTACACCTTC.

In regard to this clonotype: Given a much more abundant clone one base away, this may be a read error. The rearrangement links TRBV6-1 to TRBJ2-7, with 12 bases fitting TRBD2. Germline V CDR1 and CDR2: MNHNS, SASEGT. The CDR3 consists of 15 residues. The CDR3 sequence: CASSLTSGSIYEPYF. CDR3 sequence (DNA): TGTGCCAGCAGCCTGACTAGCGGGAGTATTTACGAGCCGTACTTC.

This clonotype was seen many times. This chain joins TRBV28 and TRBJ2-7; D is perhaps TRBD1 or TRBD2 (5 bases each). The CDR3 covers 13 residues. The V gene's germline CDR1 is MDHEN and CDR2 SYDVKM. The V gene lost 5 bases and the J gene lost 5 bases, with 13 bases spanning the gap. CDR3 in DNA: TGTGCCAGCAGTACCCCTCTGGGACACGAGCAGTACTTC. Amino acid sequence: CASSTPLGHEQYF.